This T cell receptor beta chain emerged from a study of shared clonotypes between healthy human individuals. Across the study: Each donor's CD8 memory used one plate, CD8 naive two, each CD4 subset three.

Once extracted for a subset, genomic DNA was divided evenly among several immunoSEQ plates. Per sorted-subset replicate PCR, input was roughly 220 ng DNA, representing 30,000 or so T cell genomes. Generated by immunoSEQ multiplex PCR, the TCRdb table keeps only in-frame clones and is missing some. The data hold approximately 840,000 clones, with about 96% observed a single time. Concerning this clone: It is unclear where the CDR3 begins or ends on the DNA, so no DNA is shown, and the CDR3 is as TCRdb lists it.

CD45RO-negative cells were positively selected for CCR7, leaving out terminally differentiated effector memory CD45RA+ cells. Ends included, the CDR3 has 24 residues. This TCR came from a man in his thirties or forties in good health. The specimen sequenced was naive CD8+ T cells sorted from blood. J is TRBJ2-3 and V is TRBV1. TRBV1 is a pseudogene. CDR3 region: CTSSQDCGLAYLCDDASFTDTQYF.